The source of this TCR beta chain is a study of cytomegalovirus exposure and HLA in healthy donors. The PCR ran on 60 Vbeta and 13 Jbeta primers. The repertoire was sequenced with immunoSEQ multiplex PCR; TCRdb's copy has only in-frame clones and lacks some. Its table records 150,000 to 200,000 clones. Broader study findings: Through in vitro validation, three CMV-associated chains were shown to be specific for CMV antigens. A later analysis reportedly identified an Asian-associated ancestry cluster as carrying fewer N-insertions than the roughly 700-donor mean. Among TCR sequences, most were rare, though some public TCRs appeared in many donors.

A remark on this clone: What it binds is unknown.

The CDR3 covers 17 residues. The germline CDR1 and CDR2 sequences are SGDLS and YYNGEE. V shed 4 bases, J shed 5 bases, and the junction held 6 bases outside the gene matches. Sequencing used PBMCs. This chain joins TRBV9 and TRBJ2-2; 15 bases fit TRBD2. The origin of this receptor is a woman in her late teens or twenties in good health and CMV-seropositive. The CDR3 here is CASSTTGTSGRTGELFF. In DNA form, the CDR3 reads TGTGCCAGCAGCACTACCGGGACTAGCGGGAGGACCGGGGAGCTGTTTTTT.